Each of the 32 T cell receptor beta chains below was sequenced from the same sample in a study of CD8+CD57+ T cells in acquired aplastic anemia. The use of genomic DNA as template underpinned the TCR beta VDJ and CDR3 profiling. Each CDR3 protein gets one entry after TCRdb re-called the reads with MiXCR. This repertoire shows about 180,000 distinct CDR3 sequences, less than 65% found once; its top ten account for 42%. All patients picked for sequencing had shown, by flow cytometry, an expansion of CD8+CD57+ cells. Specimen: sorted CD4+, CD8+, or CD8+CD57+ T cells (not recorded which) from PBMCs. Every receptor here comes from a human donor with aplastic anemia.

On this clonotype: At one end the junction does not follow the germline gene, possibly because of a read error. DNA of the CDR3: TGTGCCAGCAGCCCCCGGACAGGGAAGAATGAGCAGCTCTTC. It encodes CASSPRTGKNEQLF. The chain employs TRBV7-2 and TRBJ2-1; 8 bases line up with TRBD1. CDR3 size: 14 residues. CDR1 is SGHTA, CDR2 FQGNSA, per germline.

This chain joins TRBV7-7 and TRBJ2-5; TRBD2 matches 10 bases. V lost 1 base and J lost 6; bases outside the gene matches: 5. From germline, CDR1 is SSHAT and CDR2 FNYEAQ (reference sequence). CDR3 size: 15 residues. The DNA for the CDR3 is TGTGCCAGCAGCTTAGGAGCGGGGGGGCAGCAGACCCAGTACTTC. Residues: CASSLGAGGQQTQYF.

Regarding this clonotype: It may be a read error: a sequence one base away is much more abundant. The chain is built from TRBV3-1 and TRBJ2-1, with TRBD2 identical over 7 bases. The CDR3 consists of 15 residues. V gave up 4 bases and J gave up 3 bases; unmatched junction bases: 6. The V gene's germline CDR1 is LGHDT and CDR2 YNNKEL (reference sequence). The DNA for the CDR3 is TGTGCCAGCAGCCTGGGGGGACTAATCTACAATGAGCAGTTCTTC. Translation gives CASSLGGLIYNEQFF.

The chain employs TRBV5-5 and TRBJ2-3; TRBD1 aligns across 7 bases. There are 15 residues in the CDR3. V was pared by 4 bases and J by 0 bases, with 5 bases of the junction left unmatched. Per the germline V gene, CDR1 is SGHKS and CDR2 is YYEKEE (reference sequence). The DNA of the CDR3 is TGTGCCAGCAGCCAAGGACAGGCCAGCACAGATACGCAGTATTTT. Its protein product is CASSQGQASTDTQYF.

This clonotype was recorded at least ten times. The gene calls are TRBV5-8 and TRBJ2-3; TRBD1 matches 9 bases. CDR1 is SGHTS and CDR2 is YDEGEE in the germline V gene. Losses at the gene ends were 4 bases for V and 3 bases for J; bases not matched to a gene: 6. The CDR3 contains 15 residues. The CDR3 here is CASSTGQGRTDTQYF. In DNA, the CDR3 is TGTGCCAGCAGCACAGGACAGGGGAGGACAGATACGCAGTATTTT.

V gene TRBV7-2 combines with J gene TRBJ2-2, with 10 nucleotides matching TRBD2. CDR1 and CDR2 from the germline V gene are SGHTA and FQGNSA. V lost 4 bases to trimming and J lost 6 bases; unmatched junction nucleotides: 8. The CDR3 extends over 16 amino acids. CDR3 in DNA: TGTGCCAGCAGCTATGATCTGGGACTAGCGTCCGGGGAGCTGTTTTTT. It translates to CASSYDLGLASGELFF.

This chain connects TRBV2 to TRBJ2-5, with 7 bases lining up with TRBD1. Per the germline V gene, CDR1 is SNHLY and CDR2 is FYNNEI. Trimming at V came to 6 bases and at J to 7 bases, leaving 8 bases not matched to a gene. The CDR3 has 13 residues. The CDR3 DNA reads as TGTGCCAGCAGGGTAGGACAGGCTGGGACCCAGTACTTC. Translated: CASRVGQAGTQYF.

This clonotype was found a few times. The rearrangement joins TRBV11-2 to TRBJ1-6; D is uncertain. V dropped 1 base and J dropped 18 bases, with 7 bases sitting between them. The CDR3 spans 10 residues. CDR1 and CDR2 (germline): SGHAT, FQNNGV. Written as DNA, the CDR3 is TGTGCCAGCAGCTTAGTTCCTACCCACTTT. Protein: CASSLVPTHF.

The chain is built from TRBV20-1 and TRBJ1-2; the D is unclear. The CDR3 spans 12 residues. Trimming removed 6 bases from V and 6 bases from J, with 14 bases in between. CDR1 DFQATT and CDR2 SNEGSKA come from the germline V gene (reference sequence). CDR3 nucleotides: TGCAGTGCGAGCTGGGCGTTCGATGGCTACACCTTC. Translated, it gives CSASWAFDGYTF.

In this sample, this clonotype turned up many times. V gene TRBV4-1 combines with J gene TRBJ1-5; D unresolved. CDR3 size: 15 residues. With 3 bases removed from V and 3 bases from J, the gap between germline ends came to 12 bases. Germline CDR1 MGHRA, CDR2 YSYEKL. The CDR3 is CASSQPASLNQPQHF. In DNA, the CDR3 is TGCGCCAGCAGCCAGCCGGCTTCTCTCAATCAGCCCCAGCATTTT.

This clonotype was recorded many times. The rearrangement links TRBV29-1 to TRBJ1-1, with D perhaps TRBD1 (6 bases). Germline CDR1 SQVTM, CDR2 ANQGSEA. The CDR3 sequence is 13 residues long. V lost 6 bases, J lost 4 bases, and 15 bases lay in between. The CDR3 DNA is TGCAGCGTGCTCGTGACAGGCTCCACTGAAGCTTTCTTT. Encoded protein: CSVLVTGSTEAFF.

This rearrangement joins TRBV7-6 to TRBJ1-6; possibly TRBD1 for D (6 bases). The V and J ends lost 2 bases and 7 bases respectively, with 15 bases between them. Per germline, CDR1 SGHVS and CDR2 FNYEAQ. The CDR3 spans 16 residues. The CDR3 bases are TGTGCCAGCAGCTTATGGGAACAGGGATGGAATTCACCCCTCCACTTT. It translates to CASSLWEQGWNSPLHF.

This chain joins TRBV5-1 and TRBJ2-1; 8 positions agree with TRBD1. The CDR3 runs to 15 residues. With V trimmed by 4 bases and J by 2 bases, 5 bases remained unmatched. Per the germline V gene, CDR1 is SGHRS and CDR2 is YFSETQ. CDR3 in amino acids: CASSKDREPYNEQFF. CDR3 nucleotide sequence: TGCGCCAGCAGCAAGGACAGGGAACCCTACAATGAGCAGTTCTTC.

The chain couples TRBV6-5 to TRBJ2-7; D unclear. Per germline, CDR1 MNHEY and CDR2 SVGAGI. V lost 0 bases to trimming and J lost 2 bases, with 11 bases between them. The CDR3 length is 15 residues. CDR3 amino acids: CASSYSNGITYEQYF. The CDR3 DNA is TGTGCCAGCAGTTACTCGAATGGGATTACCTACGAGCAGTACTTC.

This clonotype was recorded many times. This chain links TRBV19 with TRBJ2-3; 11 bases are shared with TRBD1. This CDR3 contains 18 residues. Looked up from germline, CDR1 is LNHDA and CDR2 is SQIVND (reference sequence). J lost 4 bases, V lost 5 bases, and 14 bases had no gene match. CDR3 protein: CASSDLRTGGPLSDTQYF. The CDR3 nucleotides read TGTGCCAGTAGTGACCTCAGGACAGGGGGCCCCCTTTCAGATACGCAGTATTTT.

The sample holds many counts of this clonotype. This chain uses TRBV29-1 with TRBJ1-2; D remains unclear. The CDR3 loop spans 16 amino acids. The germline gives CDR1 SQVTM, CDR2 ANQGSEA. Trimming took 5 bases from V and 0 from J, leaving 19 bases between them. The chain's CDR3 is CSVKLFKGLANYGYTF. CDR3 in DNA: TGCAGCGTTAAGTTGTTTAAGGGTCTGGCTAACTATGGCTACACCTTC.

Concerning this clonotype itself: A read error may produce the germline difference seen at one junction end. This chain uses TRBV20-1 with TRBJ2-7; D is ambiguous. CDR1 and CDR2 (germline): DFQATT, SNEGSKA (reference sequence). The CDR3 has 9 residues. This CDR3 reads CSATQSRGF. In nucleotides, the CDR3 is TGCAGTGCTACTCAATCTAGAGGTTTC.

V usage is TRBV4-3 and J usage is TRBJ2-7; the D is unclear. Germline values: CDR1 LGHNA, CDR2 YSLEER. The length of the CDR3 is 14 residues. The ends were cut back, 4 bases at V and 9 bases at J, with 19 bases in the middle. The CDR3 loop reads CASSPPCLGSGQYF. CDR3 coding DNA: TGCGCCAGCAGCCCCCCTTGTTTGGGGTCCGGGCAGTACTTC.

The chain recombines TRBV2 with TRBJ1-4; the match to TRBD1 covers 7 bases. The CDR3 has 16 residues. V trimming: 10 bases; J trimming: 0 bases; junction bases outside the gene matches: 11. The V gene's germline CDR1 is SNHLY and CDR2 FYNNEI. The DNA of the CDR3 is TGTGCCACACAGGCCGGGACAGCAACAACTAATGAAAAACTGTTTTTT. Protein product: CATQAGTATTNEKLFF.

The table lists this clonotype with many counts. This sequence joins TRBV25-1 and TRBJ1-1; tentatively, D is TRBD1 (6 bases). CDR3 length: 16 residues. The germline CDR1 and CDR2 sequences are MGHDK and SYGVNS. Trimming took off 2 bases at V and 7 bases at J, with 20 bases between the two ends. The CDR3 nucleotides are TGTGCCAGCAGTGAAGGGGGGGGACATAAGGGAGGTGAAGCTTTCTTT. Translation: CASSEGGGHKGGEAFF.

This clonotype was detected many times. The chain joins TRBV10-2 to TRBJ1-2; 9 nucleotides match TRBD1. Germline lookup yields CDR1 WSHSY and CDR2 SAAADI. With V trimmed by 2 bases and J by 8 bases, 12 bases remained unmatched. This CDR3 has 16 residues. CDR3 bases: TGCGCCAGCAGTGAGAGAGGACAGGGGTCTATCGGCGGCTACACCTTC. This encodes CASSERGQGSIGGYTF.

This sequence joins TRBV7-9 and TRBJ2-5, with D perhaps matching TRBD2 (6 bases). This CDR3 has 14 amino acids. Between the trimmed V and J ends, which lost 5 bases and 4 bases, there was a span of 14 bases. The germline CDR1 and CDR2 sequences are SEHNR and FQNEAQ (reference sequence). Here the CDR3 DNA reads TGTGCCAGCAGCCACCCGGCGGGGATAGAGACCCAGTACTTC. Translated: CASSHPAGIETQYF.

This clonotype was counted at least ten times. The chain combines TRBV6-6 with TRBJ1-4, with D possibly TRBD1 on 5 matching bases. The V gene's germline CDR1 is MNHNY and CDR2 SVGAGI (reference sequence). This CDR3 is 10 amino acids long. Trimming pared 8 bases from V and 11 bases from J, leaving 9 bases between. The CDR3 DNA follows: TGTGCCAGCCACGGGGGGAAACTGTTTTTT. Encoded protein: CASHGGKLFF.

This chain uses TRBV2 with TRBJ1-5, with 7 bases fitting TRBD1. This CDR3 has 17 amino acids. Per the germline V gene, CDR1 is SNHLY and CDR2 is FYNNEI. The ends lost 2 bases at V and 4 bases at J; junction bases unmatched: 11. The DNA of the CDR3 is TGTGCCAGCAGTGAACAGGGGACAGCTTACCGAAATCAGCCCCAGCATTTT. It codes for CASSEQGTAYRNQPQHF.

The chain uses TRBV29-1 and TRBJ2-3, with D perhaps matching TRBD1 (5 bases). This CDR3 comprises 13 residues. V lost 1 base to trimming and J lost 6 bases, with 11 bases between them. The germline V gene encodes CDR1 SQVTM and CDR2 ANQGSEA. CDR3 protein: CSVEGGGVDTQYF. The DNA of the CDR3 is TGCAGCGTTGAAGGGGGCGGTGTGGATACGCAGTATTTT.

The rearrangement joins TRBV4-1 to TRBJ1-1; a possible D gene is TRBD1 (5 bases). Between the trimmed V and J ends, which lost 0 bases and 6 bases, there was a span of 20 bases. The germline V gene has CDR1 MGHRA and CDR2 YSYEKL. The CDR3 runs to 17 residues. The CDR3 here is CASSQDLHNRRQPEAFF. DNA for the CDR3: TGCGCCAGCAGCCAAGATCTGCATAACAGGAGACAGCCTGAAGCTTTCTTT.

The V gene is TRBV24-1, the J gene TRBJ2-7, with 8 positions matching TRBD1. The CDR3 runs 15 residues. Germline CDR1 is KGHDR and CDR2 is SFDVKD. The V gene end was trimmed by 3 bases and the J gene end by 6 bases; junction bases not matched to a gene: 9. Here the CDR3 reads CATSDPGQDGREQYF. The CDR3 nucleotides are TGTGCCACCAGTGATCCGGGACAGGACGGGCGCGAGCAGTACTTC.

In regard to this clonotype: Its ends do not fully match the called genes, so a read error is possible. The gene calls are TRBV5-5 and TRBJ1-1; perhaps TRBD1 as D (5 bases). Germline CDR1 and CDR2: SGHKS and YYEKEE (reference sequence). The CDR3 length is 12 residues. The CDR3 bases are TGTGCCAGCAGCAACAGGAACACTGAAGCTCTCTTT. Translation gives CASSNRNTEALF.

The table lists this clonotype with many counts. CDR3 protein: CASSIGTVQSIHGYTF. The CDR3 coding sequence is TGCGCCAGCAGCATTGGGACAGTCCAAAGTATCCATGGCTACACCTTC. The chain links TRBV5-1 to TRBJ1-2; 7 bases map to TRBD1. Germline CDR1 is SGHRS and CDR2 is YFSETQ. Trimming removed 4 bases from V and 6 bases from J; junction bases left unmatched: 15. The CDR3 length is 16 residues.

In DNA, the CDR3 is TGCGCCAGCAGCCCGCAGGACACGGGGTCCCCCCTCCACTTT. Protein sequence: CASSPQDTGSPLHF. The rearrangement uses TRBV5-1 and TRBJ1-6; the D gene is possibly TRBD1 (5 bases). Trimming pared 4 bases from V and 13 bases from J, leaving 18 bases between. There are 14 residues in the CDR3. CDR1 is SGHRS, CDR2 YFSETQ, per germline.

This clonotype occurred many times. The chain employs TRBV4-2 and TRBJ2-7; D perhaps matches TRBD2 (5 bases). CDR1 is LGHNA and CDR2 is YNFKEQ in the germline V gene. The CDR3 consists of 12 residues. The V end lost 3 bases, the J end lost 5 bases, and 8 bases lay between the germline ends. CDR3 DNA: TGTGCCAGCAGCCAGTCCGGGGACGAGCAGTACTTC. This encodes CASSQSGDEQYF.

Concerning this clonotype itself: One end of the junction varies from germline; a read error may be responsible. Here the CDR3 DNA reads TGTGCCATCAGTGAGGGAACGTTAGGTGGAAACACCATGTATTTT. It is translated as CAISEGTLGGNTMYF. The rearrangement links TRBV10-3 to TRBJ1-3; unclear D gene. CDR1 and CDR2 (germline): ENHRY, SYGVKD. CDR3 size: 15 residues.